The source of this T cell receptor beta chain is a study of cytomegalovirus exposure and HLA in healthy donors. Researchers ran the PCR with 60 Vbeta and 13 Jbeta primers. TCRdb's copy holds only in-frame clones and misses some; the assay was immunoSEQ multiplex PCR. The sample has a few hundred thousand clones, 75% to 80% seen once; the top ten hold 1.5% to 2%. This clone has only a few counts. The CDR3 is 18 amino acids. Germline trimming cut 7 bases from V and 1 base from J; bases unmatched to any gene: 13. The V gene's germline CDR1 is MDHEN and CDR2 SYDVKM. The sequence came from a man between 18 and 35 years old in good health and CMV-seronegative. The V and J genes are TRBV28 and TRBJ2-6, with 7 bases aligning to TRBD2. Material: PBMCs. The CDR3 region is CASTSSEGLLSGANVLTF. The CDR3 region has the DNA TGTGCCAGCACCTCTTCGGAGGGACTACTTTCTGGGGCCAACGTCCTGACTTTC.